This is a list of T cell receptor beta chains from one sample in a study of neurological immune-mediated disorders. TCRdb re-called the 5' RACE reads through MiXCR, storing one row per CDR3 protein. The sample comprises about 59,000 distinct CDR3 sequences, 3.5% of which are singletons, and under 3.5% rests with the top ten. Sequenced sample: PBMCs. The source of these receptors is a woman aged 25 to 39 with multiple sclerosis. Each CDR3 is given with its conserved first and last residue. A D gene is named only where the DNA matches it firmly. Size values are once, few and many counts, or a class for expanded clones, and some rows have none.

clone_size d_call j_call v_call cdr3_nt cdr3_aa
many - TRBJ1-3 TRBV5-1 TGCGCCAGCAGCTTAGAGGACGGGGCATCTGGAAACACCATATATTTT CASSLEDGASGNTIYF
few - TRBJ2-2 TRBV25-1 TGTGCCAGCAGCAGAGGTACCGGGGAGCTGTTTTTT CASSRGTGELFF
many TRBD1 TRBJ1-2 TRBV9 TGTGCCAGCAGGGGAGGTAGGGACAGGTCGTATGGCTACACCTTC CASRGGRDRSYGYTF
many TRBD1 TRBJ2-7 TRBV5-1 TGCGCCAGCAGCAAACGACAGGGGAGTTCCTACGAGCAGTACTTC CASSKRQGSSYEQYF
many TRBD2 TRBJ2-1 TRBV5-1 TGCGCCAGCAGCTTGGAGGGTAGCGGGGGCCTGCAGTTCTTC CASSLEGSGGLQFF
many - TRBJ1-5 TRBV20-1 TGCAGTGCTGGGGGGGGGGCAGCCCAGCCCCAGCATTTT CSAGGGAAQPQHF
many - TRBJ2-3 TRBV5-1 TGCGCCAGCAGTCTCTATAGCACAGATACGCAGTATTTT CASSLYSTDTQYF
many - TRBJ2-3 TRBV7-2 TGTGCCAGCAGCCGACCCTGGGATACGCAGTATTTT CASSRPWDTQYF
many TRBD1 TRBJ2-3 TRBV20-1 TGCAGTGCCAAGCAGGGGGCAGATACGCAGTATTTT CSAKQGADTQYF
many - TRBJ2-5 TRBV4-1 TGCGCCAGCAGCCAAGATACGGAGACCCAGTACTTC CASSQDTETQYF
many - TRBJ1-1 TRBV5-1 TGCGCCAGCAGCCATAAGGGACCTACTATGGGGACTGAAGCTTTCTTT CASSHKGPTMGTEAFF
few - TRBJ2-1 TRBV20-1 TGCAGTGCTAGAGCCCTAGGGGGGCCTTACAATGAGCAGTTCTTC CSARALGGPYNEQFF
many - TRBJ2-5 TRBV3-1 TGTGCCAGCAGCCAAGCCGGGACGACTAGAGAGTTGGAGACCCAGTACTTC CASSQAGTTRELETQYF
many - TRBJ2-2 TRBV12-3/TRBV12-4 TGTGCCAGCAGTCTCTGGCACACCGGGGAGCTGTTTTTT CASSLWHTGELFF
few - TRBJ2-1 TRBV20-1 TGCAGTGCTGGAGACATACGGGAAGAACCCAATGAGCAGTTCTTC CSAGDIREEPNEQFF
many - TRBJ2-7 TRBV20-1 TGCAGTGCTTACAGGGTTGACGGATCCTACGAGCAGTACTTC CSAYRVDGSYEQYF
many - TRBJ1-1 TRBV20-1 TGCAGTGCTAGAGCTGGGGTTTCCATGAACACTGAAGCTTTCTTT CSARAGVSMNTEAFF
many - TRBJ2-5 TRBV5-1 TGCGCCAGTAGGGGAAGTGGCAGGTCAGCAGAGACCCAGTACTTC CASRGSGRSAETQYF
many - TRBJ2-3 TRBV7-3 TGTGCCAGCAGCTTAACGTATTCAGATACGCAGTATTTT CASSLTYSDTQYF
many TRBD2 TRBJ2-3 TRBV5-1 TGCGCCAGCAGCATGGGACTAGCTGCAGATACGCAGTATTTT CASSMGLAADTQYF
many - TRBJ2-1 TRBV5-1 TGCGCCAGCAGCAAGGGGGGGACTAATAATGAGCAGTTCTTC CASSKGGTNNEQFF
many - TRBJ2-5 TRBV3-1 TGTGCCAGCAGCTTCGGTCCGGCGTATCAAGAGACCCAGTACTTC CASSFGPAYQETQYF
many - TRBJ1-5 TRBV20-1 TGCAGTGCTAGAGATCTTTCGGGGAACAATCAGCCCCAGAATTTT CSARDLSGNNQPQNF
many TRBD2 TRBJ2-2 TRBV5-1 TGCGCCAGCAGCCCCGGACTAGCGGGCGCGAACACCGGGGAGCTGTTTTTT CASSPGLAGANTGELFF
many - TRBJ2-1 TRBV5-1 TGCGCCAGCAGCAGGAACAGGGCCAAGGGAGAGGATGAGCAGTTCTTC CASSRNRAKGEDEQFF
many TRBD2 TRBJ2-7 TRBV28 TGTGCCAGCAGTTTTTGGGAACTAGCGGGAGGGCCGGGGGAGCAGTACTTC CASSFWELAGGPGEQYF
many TRBD1 TRBJ1-5 TRBV6-5 TGTGCCAGCAGCCTACACAGGGGGAGTCAGCCCCAGCATTTT CASSLHRGSQPQHF
many - TRBJ2-7 TRBV7-3 TGTGCCAGCAGCTTCGGATCGGTCCCCTACGAGCAGTACTTC CASSFGSVPYEQYF
- - TRBJ2-7 TRBV4-2 TGTGCCAGCAGCCAACTTAGGGGCTACGAGCAGTACTTC CASSQLRGYEQYF
once TRBD2 TRBJ2-1 TRBV20-1 TGCAGTGCTGCATTAATTAGCGGGAGGGTCTACAATGAGCAGTTCTTC CSAALISGRVYNEQFF
many TRBD2 TRBJ2-1 TRBV5-1 TGCGCCAGCAGGGCCGAGGGAGGGCCAGAGTTCTTC CASRAEGGPEFF
many - TRBJ2-2 TRBV28 TGTGCCAGCAGTTTTCTGGCCGAGGCCGCCGGGGAGCTGTTTTTT CASSFLAEAAGELFF
many - TRBJ1-5 TRBV3-1 TGTGCCAGCAGCCAAGATACAGGCAATCAGCCCCAGCATTTT CASSQDTGNQPQHF
few - TRBJ2-7 TRBV6-2/TRBV6-3 TGTGCCAGCACCCCCCGATCAGGGGGGAAAGAGCAGTACTTC CASTPRSGGKEQYF
many TRBD1 TRBJ2-7 TRBV6-2/TRBV6-3 TGTGCCAGCAGTCCATCCAGGACAGGGGTTACCTACGAGCAGTACTTC CASSPSRTGVTYEQYF
many - TRBJ1-4 TRBV3-1 TGTGCCAGCAGCCAAGTCGGTGAAAAACTGTTTTTT CASSQVGEKLFF
few - TRBJ1-6 TRBV27 TGTGCCAGCAGTTTATGGGGTTATTCACCCCTCAACTTT CASSLWGYSPLNF
many - TRBJ2-5 TRBV5-1 TGCGCCAGCAGCTTGGCATGGGTCGCCAAGTCCGAGACCCAGTACTTC CASSLAWVAKSETQYF
many - TRBJ2-1 TRBV5-1 TGCGCCAGCAGCTTGGCCCTTGACCGGGGTGAGCAGTTCTTC CASSLALDRGEQFF
many - TRBJ1-2 TRBV18 TGTGCCAGCTCACCACCGTACCCAGGGAGCGGTGGCTACACCTTC CASSPPYPGSGGYTF
many - TRBJ2-5 TRBV5-1 TGCGCCAGCAGCCCCACCCCAGGGAGCCAAGAGACCCAGTACTTC CASSPTPGSQETQYF